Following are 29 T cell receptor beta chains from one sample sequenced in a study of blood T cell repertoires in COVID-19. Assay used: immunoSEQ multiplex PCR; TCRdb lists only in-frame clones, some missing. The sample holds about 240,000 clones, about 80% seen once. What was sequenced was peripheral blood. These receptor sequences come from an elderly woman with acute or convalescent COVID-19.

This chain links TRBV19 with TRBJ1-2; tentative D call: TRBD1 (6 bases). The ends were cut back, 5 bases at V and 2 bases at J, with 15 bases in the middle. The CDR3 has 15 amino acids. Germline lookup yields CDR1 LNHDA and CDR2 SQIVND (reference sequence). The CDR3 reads CASSWNRAGNYGYTF. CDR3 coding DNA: TGTGCCAGTAGTTGGAACAGGGCGGGCAACTATGGCTACACCTTC.

The CDR3 DNA reads TGTGCCAGCAGCAAACCCAGGGGGGCAGGCGATAATGAAAAACTGTTTTTT. It specifies CASSKPRGAGDNEKLFF. The rearrangement uses TRBV5-5 and TRBJ1-4; TRBD1 agrees at 7 bases. From germline, CDR1 is SGHKS and CDR2 YYEKEE (reference sequence). The CDR3 length is 17 residues. V trimming: 4 bases; J trimming: 4 bases; junction bases outside the gene matches: 13.

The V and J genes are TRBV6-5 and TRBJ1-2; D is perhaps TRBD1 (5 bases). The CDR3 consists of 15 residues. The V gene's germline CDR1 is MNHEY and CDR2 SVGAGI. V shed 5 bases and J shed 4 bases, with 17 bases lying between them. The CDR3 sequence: CASSPTDVRTYGYTF. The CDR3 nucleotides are TGTGCCAGCAGTCCGACAGACGTTAGGACCTATGGCTACACCTTC.

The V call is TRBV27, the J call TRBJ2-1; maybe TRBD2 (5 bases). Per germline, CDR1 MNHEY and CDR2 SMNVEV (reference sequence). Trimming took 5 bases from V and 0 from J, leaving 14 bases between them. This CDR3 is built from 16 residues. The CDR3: CASSPAGRSSYNEQFF. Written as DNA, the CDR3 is TGTGCCAGCAGTCCCGCGGGCCGGAGCTCCTACAATGAGCAGTTCTTC.

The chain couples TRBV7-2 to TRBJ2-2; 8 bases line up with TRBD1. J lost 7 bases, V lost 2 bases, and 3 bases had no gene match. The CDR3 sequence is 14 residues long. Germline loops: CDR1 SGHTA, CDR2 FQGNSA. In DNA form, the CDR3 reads TGTGCCAGCAGCTTACAGGGGGCTATCGGGGAGCTGTTTTTT. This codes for CASSLQGAIGELFF.

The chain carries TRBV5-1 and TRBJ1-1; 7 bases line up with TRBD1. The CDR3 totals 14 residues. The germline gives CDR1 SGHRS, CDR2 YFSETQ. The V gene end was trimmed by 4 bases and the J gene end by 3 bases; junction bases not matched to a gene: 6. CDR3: CASSPGGLDTEAFF. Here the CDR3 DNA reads TGCGCCAGCAGCCCAGGGGGGTTGGACACTGAAGCTTTCTTT.

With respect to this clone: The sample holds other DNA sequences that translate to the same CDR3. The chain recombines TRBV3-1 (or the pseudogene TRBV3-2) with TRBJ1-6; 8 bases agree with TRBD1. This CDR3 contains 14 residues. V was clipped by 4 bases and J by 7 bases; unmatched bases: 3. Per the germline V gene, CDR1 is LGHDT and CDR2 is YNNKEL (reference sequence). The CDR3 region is CASSPRTGNSPLHF. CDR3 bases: TGTGCCAGCAGCCCAAGGACAGGGAATTCACCCCTCCACTTT.

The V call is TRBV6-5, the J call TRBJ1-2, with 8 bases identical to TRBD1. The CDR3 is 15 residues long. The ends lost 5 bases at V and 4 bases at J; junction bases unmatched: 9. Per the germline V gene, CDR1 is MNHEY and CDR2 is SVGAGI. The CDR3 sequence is CASSPQTGAPYGYTF. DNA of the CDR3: TGTGCCAGCAGTCCCCAGACAGGGGCTCCCTATGGCTACACCTTC.

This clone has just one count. The CDR3 sequence is CASSSGQLMNTEAFF. DNA of the CDR3: TGTGCCAGCAGTTCGGGACAGCTCATGAACACTGAAGCTTTCTTT. The V call is TRBV6-5, the J call TRBJ1-1, with 7 bases aligning to TRBD1. Germline V gives CDR1 MNHEY, CDR2 SVGAGI. The CDR3 covers 15 residues. With V trimmed by 4 bases and J by 0 bases, 5 bases remained unmatched.

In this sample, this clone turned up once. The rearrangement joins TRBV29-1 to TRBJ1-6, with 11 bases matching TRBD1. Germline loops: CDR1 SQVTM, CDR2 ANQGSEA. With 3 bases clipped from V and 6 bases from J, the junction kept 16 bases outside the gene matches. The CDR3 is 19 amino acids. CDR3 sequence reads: CSVDNPRRDRGFRNSPLHF. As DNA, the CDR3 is TGCAGCGTTGACAATCCCCGCCGGGACAGGGGGTTCCGTAATTCACCCCTCCACTTT.

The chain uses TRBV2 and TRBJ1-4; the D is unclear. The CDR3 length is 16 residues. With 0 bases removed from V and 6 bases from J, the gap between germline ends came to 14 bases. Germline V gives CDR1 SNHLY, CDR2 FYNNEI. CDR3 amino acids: CASSEARPPEDEKLFF. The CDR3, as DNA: TGTGCCAGCAGTGAAGCGAGGCCCCCGGAGGATGAAAAACTGTTTTTT.

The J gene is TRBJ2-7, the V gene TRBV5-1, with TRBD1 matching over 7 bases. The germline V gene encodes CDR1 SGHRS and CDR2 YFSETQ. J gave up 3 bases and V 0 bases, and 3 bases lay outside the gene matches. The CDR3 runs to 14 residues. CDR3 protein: CASSLGQGYYEQYF. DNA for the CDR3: TGCGCCAGCAGCTTGGGACAGGGATACTACGAGCAGTACTTC.

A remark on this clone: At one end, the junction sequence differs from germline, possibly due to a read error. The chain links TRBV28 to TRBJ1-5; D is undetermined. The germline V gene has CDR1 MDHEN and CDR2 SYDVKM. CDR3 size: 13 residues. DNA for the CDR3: TGTGCCAGCAGTTTAACGGGGTATCAGCTCCAGCATTTT. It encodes CASSLTGYQLQHF.

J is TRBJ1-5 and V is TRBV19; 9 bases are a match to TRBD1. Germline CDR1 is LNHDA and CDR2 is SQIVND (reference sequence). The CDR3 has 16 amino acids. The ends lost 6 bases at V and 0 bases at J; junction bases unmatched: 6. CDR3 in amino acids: CASSTGGAGSNQPQHF. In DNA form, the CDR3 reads TGTGCCAGTAGCACAGGGGGCGCCGGTAGCAATCAGCCCCAGCATTTT. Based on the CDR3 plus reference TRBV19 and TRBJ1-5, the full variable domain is DGGITQSPKYLFRKEGQNVTLSCEQNLNHDAMYWYRQDPGQGLRLIYYSQIVNDFQKGDIAEGYSVSREKKESFPLTVTSAQKNPTAFYLCASSTGGAGSNQPQHFGDGTRLSIL.

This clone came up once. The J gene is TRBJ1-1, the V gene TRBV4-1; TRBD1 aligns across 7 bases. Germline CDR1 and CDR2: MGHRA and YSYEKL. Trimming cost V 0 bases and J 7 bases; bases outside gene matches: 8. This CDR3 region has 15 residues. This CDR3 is CASSQDQGGDLEAFF. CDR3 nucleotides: TGCGCCAGCAGCCAAGATCAAGGGGGCGACCTTGAAGCTTTCTTT.

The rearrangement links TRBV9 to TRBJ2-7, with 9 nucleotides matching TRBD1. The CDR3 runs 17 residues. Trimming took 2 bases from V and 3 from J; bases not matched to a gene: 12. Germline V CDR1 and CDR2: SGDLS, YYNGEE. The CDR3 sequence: CASSVRPSGTGYYEQYF. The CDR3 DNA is TGTGCCAGCAGCGTCCGACCTTCCGGGACAGGGTACTACGAGCAGTACTTC.

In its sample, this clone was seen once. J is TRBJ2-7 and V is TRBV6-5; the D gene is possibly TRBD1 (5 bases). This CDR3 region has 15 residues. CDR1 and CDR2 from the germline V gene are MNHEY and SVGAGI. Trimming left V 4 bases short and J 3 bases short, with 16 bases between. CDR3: CASSSLQAGIYEQYF. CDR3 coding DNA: TGTGCCAGCAGTTCCCTCCAGGCAGGGATCTACGAGCAGTACTTC.

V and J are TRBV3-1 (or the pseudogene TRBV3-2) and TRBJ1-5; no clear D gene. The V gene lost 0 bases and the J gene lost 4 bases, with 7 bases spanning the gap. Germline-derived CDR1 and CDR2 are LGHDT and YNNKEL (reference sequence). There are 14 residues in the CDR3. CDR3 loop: CASSQDYRNQPQHF. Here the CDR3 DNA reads TGTGCCAGCAGCCAAGATTACAGAAATCAGCCCCAGCATTTT.

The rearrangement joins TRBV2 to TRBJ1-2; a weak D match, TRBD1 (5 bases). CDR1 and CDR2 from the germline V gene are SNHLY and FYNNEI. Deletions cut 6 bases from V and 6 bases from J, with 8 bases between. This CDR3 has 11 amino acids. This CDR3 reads CASRDSHGYTF. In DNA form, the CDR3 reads TGTGCCAGCAGAGACAGTCATGGCTACACCTTC.

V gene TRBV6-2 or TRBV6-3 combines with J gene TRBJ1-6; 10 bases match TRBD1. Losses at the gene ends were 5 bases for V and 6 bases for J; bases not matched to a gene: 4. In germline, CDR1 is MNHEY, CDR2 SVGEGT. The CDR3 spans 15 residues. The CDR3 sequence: CASSTGQGVNSPLHF. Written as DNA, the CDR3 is TGTGCCAGCAGTACCGGACAGGGGGTTAATTCACCCCTCCACTTT.

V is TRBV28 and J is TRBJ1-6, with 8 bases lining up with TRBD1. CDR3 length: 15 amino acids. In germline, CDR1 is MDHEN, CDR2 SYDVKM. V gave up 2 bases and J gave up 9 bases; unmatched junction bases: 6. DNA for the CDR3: TGTGCCAGCAGTTTACCAGGGGGCTTAGGTTCACCCCTCCACTTT. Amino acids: CASSLPGGLGSPLHF. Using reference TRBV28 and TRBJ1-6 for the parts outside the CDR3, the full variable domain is DVKVTQSSRYLVKRTGEKVFLECVQDMDHENMFWYRQDPGLGLRLIYFSYDVKMKEKGDIPEGYSVSREKKERFSLILESASTNQTSMYLCASSLPGGLGSPLHFGNGTRLTVT.

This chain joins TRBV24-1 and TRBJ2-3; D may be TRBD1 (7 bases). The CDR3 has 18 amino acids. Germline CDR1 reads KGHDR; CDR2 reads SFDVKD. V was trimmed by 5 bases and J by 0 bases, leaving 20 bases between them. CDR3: CATSVGGVGQTSTDTQYF. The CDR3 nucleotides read TGTGCCACCAGTGTGGGGGGAGTGGGACAGACTAGCACAGATACGCAGTATTTT.

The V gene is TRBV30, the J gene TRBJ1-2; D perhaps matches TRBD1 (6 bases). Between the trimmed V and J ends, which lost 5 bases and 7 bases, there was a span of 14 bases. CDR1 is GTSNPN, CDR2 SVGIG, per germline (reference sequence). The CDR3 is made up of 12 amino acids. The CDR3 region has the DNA TGTGCCTGGTCTGGGGGCAGGGCTGGCTACACCTTC. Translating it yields CAWSGGRAGYTF.

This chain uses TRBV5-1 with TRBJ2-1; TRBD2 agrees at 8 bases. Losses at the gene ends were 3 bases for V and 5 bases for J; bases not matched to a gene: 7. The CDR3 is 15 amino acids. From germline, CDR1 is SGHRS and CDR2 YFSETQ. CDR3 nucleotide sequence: TGCGCCAGCAGCTGGGGTAGCGGGGTCCACAATGAGCAGTTCTTC. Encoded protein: CASSWGSGVHNEQFF.

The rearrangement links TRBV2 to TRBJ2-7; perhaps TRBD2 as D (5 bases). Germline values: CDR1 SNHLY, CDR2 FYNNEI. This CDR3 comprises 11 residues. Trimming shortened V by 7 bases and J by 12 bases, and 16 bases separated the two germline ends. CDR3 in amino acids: CASTRGKTWYF. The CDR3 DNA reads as TGTGCCAGCACTCGAGGGAAGACCTGGTACTTC.

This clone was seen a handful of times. CDR3 in amino acids: CASSSDPGQGGKLFF. Written as DNA, the CDR3 is TGTGCCAGCAGCTCAGACCCGGGACAGGGCGGAAAACTGTTTTTT. The chain couples TRBV4-2 to TRBJ1-4; TRBD1 agrees at 9 bases. CDR1 is LGHNA, CDR2 YNFKEQ, per germline. The CDR3 runs to 15 residues. V dropped 5 bases and J dropped 10; count of bases not matched to a gene: 11.

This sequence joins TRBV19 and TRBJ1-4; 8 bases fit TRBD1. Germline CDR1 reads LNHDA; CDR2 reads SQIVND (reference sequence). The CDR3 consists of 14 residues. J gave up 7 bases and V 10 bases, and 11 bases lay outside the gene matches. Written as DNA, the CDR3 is TGTGCCACGGAGAGTAGGACAGGGATTGAAAAACTGTTTTTT. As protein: CATESRTGIEKLFF.

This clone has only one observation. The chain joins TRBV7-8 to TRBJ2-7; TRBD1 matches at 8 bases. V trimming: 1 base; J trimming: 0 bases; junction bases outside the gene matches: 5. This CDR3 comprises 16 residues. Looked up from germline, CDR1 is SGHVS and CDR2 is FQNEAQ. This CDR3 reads CASSLVPGGLSYEQYF. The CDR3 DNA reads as TGTGCCAGCAGCTTAGTTCCAGGGGGCCTCTCCTACGAGCAGTACTTC.

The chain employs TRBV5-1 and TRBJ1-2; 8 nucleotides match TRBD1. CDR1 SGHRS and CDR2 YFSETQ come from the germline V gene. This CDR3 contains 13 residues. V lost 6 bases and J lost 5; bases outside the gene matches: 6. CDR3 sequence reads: CASKSGQGYGYTF. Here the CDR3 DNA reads TGCGCCAGCAAGAGTGGACAGGGTTATGGCTACACCTTC.